This record looks at one T cell receptor beta chain sequence and its context. Its specificity is unknown. The data originate from a study of glioma-infiltrating T cells after dendritic cell vaccination. Study-wide results and limits: Patients with more pretreatment TILs had longer time to progression and survival.

Primers: 60 V beta forward and 13 J beta reverse. Clones were read by immunoSEQ multiplex PCR, and TCRdb kept only the in-frame ones, dropping some. The repertoire includes over 70,000 clones, almost 85% of them detected once, and about 2% sits in the top ten. This clonotype was sampled from a human donor with glioblastoma. Sequences were derived from blood, sampled before dendritic cell vaccination.

CDR3 region: CASSLEGQGVAEKLFF. The CDR3 nucleotides read TGCGCCAGCAGCTTGGAGGGACAGGGGGTTGCCGAAAAACTGTTTTTT. The V call is TRBV5-1, the J call TRBJ1-4; 11 bases agree with TRBD1. In germline, CDR1 is SGHRS, CDR2 YFSETQ. The CDR3 length is 16 residues. J lost 8 bases, V lost 0 bases, and 6 bases had no gene match.